Sequencing of this T cell receptor (beta chain) was carried out in a study of cytomegalovirus exposure and HLA in healthy donors (dated by TCRdb to the late 2010s). For the study in its entirety: According to a later analysis, the 110 or so validation repertoires were produced on the same platform as the 680 or so repertoires of the first cohort. The study aimed to test whether cataloging public T cell receptors could reveal signatures of past pathogen exposure. Along with the 666-subject first cohort, a separate validation cohort of over a hundred different subjects was used. To predict cytomegalovirus infection status, the study combined high-throughput TCR immunosequencing, statistical association of individual TCRs with disease status, and machine learning.

As to this clone: Its antigen specificity is not known. No much larger clonotype is one base removed from it; base qualities were not supplied.

General conclusions and limits of the study: Most TCR sequences were seen in very few donors, while some public TCRs were found in many individuals. A few of the identified cytomegalovirus-associated TCR beta chains were confirmed in vitro to be specific for cytomegalovirus antigens. It was suggested by the authors that the approach could potentially be generalized to other disease states and immunological phenotypes. The classifier was reported to diagnose cytomegalovirus status with high specificity and sensitivity in both the original cohort and the validation cohort. The validation cohort had no HLA typing available for a later analysis, so co-occurrence within that cohort was assessed over all 120 or so repertoires. The study gave a list of 150 to 200 TCR beta chains associated with cytomegalovirus. Of the cluster scores, approximately 95% were above 0 in a later analysis, which found that TCRs clustered in the first cohort also tended to co-occur in the 120 validation repertoires.

Separate from the approximately 690-subject first cohort, the validation cohort of 95 to 150 subjects was the group to which the donors belonged. V and J are truncated by 0 bases and 3 bases respectively, leaving an intervening sequence of 12 bases. Sequences MGHRA (CDR1) and YSYEKL (CDR2) are obtained from the germline V gene. The CDR3 starts with the cysteine, ends with the phenylalanine, and has 16 residues. Only CDR3 DNA remains: 48 bases, in frame from the first base. The library was built by means of the immunoSEQ multiplex PCR assay. For the original study's pipeline: A statistical classification framework was developed to diagnose cytomegalovirus status using the catalog of TCR beta chain sequences. Here the immuneACCESS table is served through TCRdb, limited to in-frame sequences with V and J called. Missing clones are a known gap in these copies; in checked studies unresolved V genes cover under half, and the rest lacks a known reason. That table gives V, J and clone size, and the DNA gave D and trimming. The sample contains roughly 57,000 clones, 93% of them found a single time. The ten largest clonotypes hold more than 1.5% of the sample.

The sequenced material came from PBMCs. This receptor chain uses TRBV4-1 and TRBJ2-4; TRBD2 is a possible D gene, resting on 6 matching bases. This receptor was identified in a woman under 30 in good health and CMV-seropositive. The DNA is TGCGCCAGCAGCCAAGAGGTCAGGGAGGTCAAAAACATTCAGTACTTC. This yields the protein CASSQEVREVKNIQYF.